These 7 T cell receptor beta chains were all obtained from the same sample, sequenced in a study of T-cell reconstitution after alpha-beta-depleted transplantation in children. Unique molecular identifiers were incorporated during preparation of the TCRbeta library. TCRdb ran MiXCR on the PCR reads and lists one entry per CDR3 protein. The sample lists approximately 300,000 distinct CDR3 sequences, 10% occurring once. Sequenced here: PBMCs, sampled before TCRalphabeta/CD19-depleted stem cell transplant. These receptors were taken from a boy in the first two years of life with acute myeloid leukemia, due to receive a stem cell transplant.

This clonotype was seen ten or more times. The CDR3 spells CASSYSGGLYEQYF. The CDR3 DNA sequence: TGTGCCAGCAGTTACTCAGGGGGGCTCTACGAGCAGTACTTC. The gene calls are TRBV6-5 and TRBJ2-7; D assignment may be TRBD1 or TRBD2 (6 bases each). CDR1 MNHEY and CDR2 SVGAGI come from the germline V gene. This CDR3 is built from 14 residues. V lost 0 bases to trimming and J lost 3 bases, with 9 bases between them.

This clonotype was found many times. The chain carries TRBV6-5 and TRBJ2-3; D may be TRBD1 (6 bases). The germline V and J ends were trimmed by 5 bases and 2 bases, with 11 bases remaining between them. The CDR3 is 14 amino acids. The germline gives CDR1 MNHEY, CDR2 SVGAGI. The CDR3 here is CASSQRTDTDTQYF. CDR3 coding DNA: TGTGCCAGCAGTCAGAGGACAGACACAGATACGCAGTATTTT.

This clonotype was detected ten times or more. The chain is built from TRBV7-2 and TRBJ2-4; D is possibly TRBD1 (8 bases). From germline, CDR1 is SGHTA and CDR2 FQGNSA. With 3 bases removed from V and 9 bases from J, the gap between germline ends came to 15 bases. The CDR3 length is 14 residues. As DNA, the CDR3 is TGTGCCAGCAGCTTTTCAGGGGGCGGGGGCATTCAGTACTTC. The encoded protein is CASSFSGGGGIQYF.

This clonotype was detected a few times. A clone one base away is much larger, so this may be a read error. CDR3 sequence: CASSPWTGHTGELFF. The CDR3 DNA is TGCGCCAGCAGCCCCTGGACAGGGCACACCGGGGAGCTGTTTTTT. The rearrangement joins TRBV5-1 to TRBJ2-2; 8 bases are a match to TRBD1. Germline values: CDR1 SGHRS, CDR2 YFSETQ. The CDR3 has 15 amino acids. After removal of 4 bases from V and 3 bases from J, the junction contained 5 bases not matched to a gene.

The DNA for the CDR3 is TGTGCCACCAGTGATCCGACTAGCACAGATACGCAGTATTTT. This codes for CATSDPTSTDTQYF. The chain carries TRBV24-1 and TRBJ2-3; D is unclear. The CDR3 runs 14 residues. Per the germline V gene, CDR1 is KGHDR and CDR2 is SFDVKD. Trimming removed 3 bases at V and 0 bases at J, with 6 bases between.

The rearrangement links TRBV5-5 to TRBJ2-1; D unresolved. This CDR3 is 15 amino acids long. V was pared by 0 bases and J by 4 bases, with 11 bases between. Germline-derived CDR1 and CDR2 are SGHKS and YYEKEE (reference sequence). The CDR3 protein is CASSLAWSGYNEQFF. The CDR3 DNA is TGTGCCAGCAGCTTGGCCTGGAGTGGGTACAATGAGCAGTTCTTC.

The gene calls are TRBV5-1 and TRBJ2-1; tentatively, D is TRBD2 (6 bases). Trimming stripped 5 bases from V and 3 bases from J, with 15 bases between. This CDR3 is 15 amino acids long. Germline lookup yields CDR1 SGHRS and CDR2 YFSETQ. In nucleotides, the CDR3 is TGCGCCAGCAGTAGCGGACACGAGGGCTACAATGAGCAGTTCTTC. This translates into CASSSGHEGYNEQFF.